A single sample gave rise to the 31 T cell receptor beta chains below, sequenced in a study of shared clonotypes between healthy human individuals. The protocol was immunoSEQ multiplex PCR, while the TCRdb copy is restricted to in-frame clones and leaves out a portion. Of roughly 2 million clones in the sample, approximately 94% are singletons; the top ten hold over 0.1%. The sequenced sample consisted of naive CD4+ T cells sorted from blood. The subset: CD45RA+ positively selected. The origin of the receptors is a man aged 18 to 29 in good health.

This chain uses TRBV13 with TRBJ2-7; D remains unclear. This CDR3 is 13 amino acids long. The V gene lost 11 bases and the J gene lost 0 bases, with 14 bases spanning the gap. Germline V CDR1 and CDR2: PRHDT, FYEKMQ (reference sequence). CDR3: CASSLLHSYEQYF. CDR3 DNA: TGTGCCTCATCTCTACTACACTCCTACGAGCAGTACTTC.

This clone was found once. The chain joins TRBV6-1 to TRBJ1-3; the match to TRBD1 covers 7 bases. CDR3 size: 17 residues. V trimming: 5 bases; J trimming: 0 bases; junction bases outside the gene matches: 10. Germline V gives CDR1 MNHNS, CDR2 SASEGT. The CDR3 DNA is TGTGCCAGCAGTCAAGGGGGCCCCACCTTCTCTGGAAACACCATATATTTT. As protein: CASSQGGPTFSGNTIYF.

This clone was seen just once. The chain carries TRBV11-2 and TRBJ1-1; weak D call: TRBD1 (5 bases). Germline assignment: CDR1 SGHAT and CDR2 FQNNGV. Trimming pared 3 bases from V and 6 bases from J, leaving 11 bases between. The CDR3 is made up of 13 amino acids. The CDR3 here is CASSFLWGAEAFF. In DNA form, the CDR3 reads TGTGCCAGCAGCTTTTTGTGGGGGGCTGAAGCTTTCTTT.

This clone was observed a handful of times. Here the CDR3 DNA reads TGTGCCAGTAGTATAATGGCAGCCACAGCGCCCCTCCACTTT. Translation: CASSIMAATAPLHF. This chain joins TRBV19 and TRBJ1-6, with no clear D. Germline V gene data show CDR1 as LNHDA and CDR2 as SQIVND (reference sequence). Trimming took off 2 bases at V and 13 bases at J, with 15 bases between the two ends. The CDR3 extends over 14 amino acids.

This clone was found once. This sample also contains other DNA sequences that code for the same CDR3. The chain carries TRBV10-3 and TRBJ2-7; 8 bases fit TRBD1. Unmatched junction bases numbered 5, after V lost 0 bases and J lost 4 bases. From germline, CDR1 is ENHRY and CDR2 SYGVKD. The CDR3 contains 15 residues. CDR3 in amino acids: CAISESGTGSYEQYF. The CDR3 nucleotides are TGTGCCATCAGTGAGTCAGGGACAGGTAGTTACGAGCAGTACTTC.

CDR3 bases: TGTGCCAGCAGGAATGCCAGGGGCAATCAGCCCCAGCATTTT. This codes for CASRNARGNQPQHF. V usage is TRBV6-5 and J usage is TRBJ1-5; tentatively, D is TRBD1 (5 bases). The germline V and J ends were trimmed by 6 bases and 2 bases, with 11 bases remaining between them. CDR3 length equals 14 residues. CDR1 is MNHEY, CDR2 SVGAGI, per germline.

The V and J genes are TRBV5-1 and TRBJ2-3, with 12 bases that match TRBD2. The CDR3 is made up of 17 amino acids. Losses at the gene ends were 1 base for V and 2 bases for J; bases not matched to a gene: 5. Germline values: CDR1 SGHRS, CDR2 YFSETQ. CDR3 nucleotides: TGCGCCAGCAGCTTGAGACTAGCGGGGGTTCTCACAGATACGCAGTATTTT. Translation: CASSLRLAGVLTDTQYF.

The chain combines TRBV5-4 with TRBJ2-5, with D perhaps matching TRBD2 (5 bases). Germline CDR1 reads SGHNT; CDR2 reads YYREEE (reference sequence). With 0 bases removed from V and 2 bases from J, the gap between germline ends came to 8 bases. The CDR3 loop spans 14 amino acids. As DNA, the CDR3 is TGTGCCAGCAGCTTGGGGATAGCGCAAGAGACCCAGTACTTC. Amino acid sequence: CASSLGIAQETQYF.

The chain is built from TRBV30 and TRBJ1-5, with D uncertain. The CDR3 is 12 amino acids. CDR1 GTSNPN and CDR2 SVGIG come from the germline V gene (reference sequence). V gave up 0 bases and J gave up 4 bases, with 4 bases separating them. The CDR3: CAWSVQNQPQHF. The CDR3 DNA reads as TGTGCCTGGAGTGTTCAGAATCAGCCCCAGCATTTT.

This clone has just a few counts. This CDR3 is also generated by other DNA sequences in the sample. This chain uses TRBV18 with TRBJ2-7; D is perhaps TRBD1 (5 bases). V lost 3 bases and J lost 0, with 6 bases in between. This CDR3 comprises 13 residues. The V gene's germline CDR1 is KGHSH and CDR2 LQKENI. CDR3 DNA: TGTGCCAGCTCACCGACAGACTCCTACGAGCAGTACTTC. Residues: CASSPTDSYEQYF.

V is TRBV27 and J is TRBJ1-1; D not resolved. V was pared by 7 bases and J by 0 bases, with 9 bases between. Germline V gene data show CDR1 as MNHEY and CDR2 as SMNVEV (reference sequence). This CDR3 contains 13 residues. CDR3 residues: CASKGQVNTEAFF. The CDR3 region has the DNA TGTGCCAGCAAGGGTCAGGTGAACACTGAAGCTTTCTTT.

V usage is TRBV6-6 and J usage is TRBJ2-2; D gene ambiguous. CDR3 size: 12 residues. V dropped 8 bases and J dropped 8 bases, with 12 bases sitting between them. Looked up from germline, CDR1 is MNHNY and CDR2 is SVGAGI (reference sequence). CDR3 amino acids: CASDLPGGELFF. The DNA for the CDR3 is TGTGCCAGCGACCTTCCCGGGGGGGAGCTGTTTTTT.

The rearrangement joins TRBV7-9 to TRBJ2-7; maybe TRBD1 (6 bases). CDR1 SEHNR and CDR2 FQNEAQ come from the germline V gene (reference sequence). The CDR3 is made up of 13 amino acids. The V end lost 4 bases, the J end lost 2 bases, and 9 bases lay between the germline ends. DNA of the CDR3: TGTGCCAGCAGCTCCGCAGGGGCCTACGAGCAGTACTTC. It yields the protein CASSSAGAYEQYF.

The table lists this clone with a count of one. The CDR3 nucleotides read TGTGCCAGCAGCAGGACAGGGGTCAGTTCACCCCTCCACTTT. The encoded protein is CASSRTGVSSPLHF. The chain has TRBV25-1 and TRBJ1-6; TRBD1 agrees at 9 bases. The germline gives CDR1 MGHDK, CDR2 SYGVNS. With V trimmed by 6 bases and J by 9 bases, 6 bases remained unmatched. The CDR3 spans 14 residues.

The gene calls are TRBV9 and TRBJ1-6; tentative D call: TRBD1 (5 bases). Trimming left V 4 bases short and J 10 bases short, with 12 bases between. CDR1 is SGDLS, CDR2 YYNGEE, per germline. The CDR3 runs to 13 residues. The CDR3 nucleotides read TGTGCCAGCAGCAGGGGTTCAGGATCACCCCTCCACTTT. The encoded protein is CASSRGSGSPLHF.

V is TRBV6-1 and J is TRBJ2-7, with TRBD1 identical over 7 bases. CDR3 size: 13 residues. Germline V CDR1 and CDR2: MNHNS, SASEGT. After removal of 6 bases from V and 7 bases from J, the junction contained 9 bases not matched to a gene. DNA of the CDR3: TGTGCCAGCAGGGGGACAGAATACCGGGAGCAGTACTTC. Translating it yields CASRGTEYREQYF.

The rearrangement links TRBV5-1 to TRBJ2-1; TRBD2 aligns across 15 bases. The CDR3 sequence is 16 residues long. V was pared by 4 bases and J by 8 bases, with 7 bases of the junction left unmatched. The germline CDR1 and CDR2 sequences are SGHRS and YFSETQ. DNA for the CDR3: TGCGCCAGCAGCCAGGGGACTAGCGGGGGGAATTATGAGCAGTTCTTC. It yields the protein CASSQGTSGGNYEQFF.

The chain has TRBV6-6 and TRBJ1-5, with TRBD1 as a possible D gene (5 bases). Germline assignment: CDR1 MNHNY and CDR2 SVGAGI (reference sequence). Deletions cut 6 bases from V and 3 bases from J, with 6 bases between. There are 12 residues in the CDR3. For the CDR3, the DNA is TGTGCCAGCAGCGGGGCCAATCAGCCCCAGCATTTT. It codes for CASSGANQPQHF.

V gene TRBV5-1 combines with J gene TRBJ1-5; TRBD1 matches 12 bases. The germline V gene has CDR1 SGHRS and CDR2 YFSETQ. The ends lost 4 bases at V and 6 bases at J; junction bases unmatched: 5. The CDR3 contains 15 residues. As DNA, the CDR3 is TGCGCCAGCAGCGAGGGACAGGGGGCTGGTCAGCCCCAGCATTTT. Protein product: CASSEGQGAGQPQHF. The complete variable domain, with remaining parts taken from reference TRBV5-1 and TRBJ1-5, reads KAGVTQTPRYLIKTRGQQVTLSCSPISGHRSVSWYQQTPGQGLQFLFEYFSETQRNKGNFPGRFSGRQFSNSRSEMNVSTLELGDSALYLCASSEGQGAGQPQHFGDGTRLSIL.

The chain uses TRBV6-1 and TRBJ2-2; TRBD1 is a possible D gene (6 bases). The CDR3 sequence is 14 residues long. Germline V gene sequence: CDR1 MNHNS, CDR2 SASEGT. Trimming shortened V by 6 bases and J by 2 bases, and 10 bases separated the two germline ends. The DNA for the CDR3 is TGTGCCAGCAGGCAGGGGATTAACACCGGGGAGCTGTTTTTT. This sequence encodes CASRQGINTGELFF.

A remark on this clone: The same CDR3 is also encoded by other DNA sequences in this sample. The chain carries TRBV30 and TRBJ2-7; possibly TRBD1 for D (6 bases). Germline assignment: CDR1 GTSNPN and CDR2 SVGIG (reference sequence). The CDR3 loop spans 13 amino acids. Between the trimmed V and J ends, which lost 2 bases and 0 bases, there was a span of 8 bases. The CDR3 loop is CAWSPDSSYEQYF. The CDR3, as DNA: TGTGCCTGGAGTCCGGACAGCTCCTACGAGCAGTACTTC.

This chain joins TRBV30 and TRBJ1-5, with 9 bases fitting TRBD1. V was pared by 3 bases and J by 6 bases, with 6 bases of the junction left unmatched. Germline V gives CDR1 GTSNPN, CDR2 SVGIG (reference sequence). This CDR3 comprises 14 residues. As DNA, the CDR3 is TGTGCCTGGAGGGACAGGGGTTCCTCTCAGCCCCAGCATTTT. It is translated as CAWRDRGSSQPQHF.

The rearrangement links TRBV7-2 to TRBJ2-7; D possibly corresponds to TRBD2 (6 bases). V was trimmed by 5 bases and J by 2 bases, leaving 13 bases between them. Germline V CDR1 and CDR2: SGHTA, FQGNSA. The CDR3 has 14 amino acids. CDR3 in DNA: TGTGCCAGCAGCCTCCGGGACTGGGCCTACGAGCAGTACTTC. It yields the protein CASSLRDWAYEQYF.

Concerning this clone itself: Other DNA sequences within the sample encode an identical CDR3. V and J are TRBV5-1 and TRBJ1-2; TRBD1 agrees at 7 bases. CDR1 and CDR2 from the germline V gene are SGHRS and YFSETQ. The CDR3 length is 12 residues. Trimming took 8 bases from V and 2 from J; bases not matched to a gene: 3. The CDR3, as DNA: TGCGCCAGTTCGACAGGGAACTATGGCTACACCTTC. The encoded protein is CASSTGNYGYTF.

The CDR3 here is CASSPRGDNQPQHF. CDR3 DNA sequence: TGCGCCAGCAGCCCCAGGGGAGACAATCAGCCCCAGCATTTT. The J gene is TRBJ1-5, the V gene TRBV5-1, with a weak D call TRBD1 (6 bases). With 4 bases removed from V and 3 bases from J, the gap between germline ends came to 11 bases. The CDR3 consists of 14 residues. The germline V gene has CDR1 SGHRS and CDR2 YFSETQ.

CDR3 loop: CAISEWADRTYEQYF. DNA for the CDR3: TGTGCCATCAGTGAATGGGCAGATAGGACCTACGAGCAGTACTTC. V is TRBV10-3 and J is TRBJ2-7; D remains ambiguous. The V end lost 3 bases, the J end lost 2 bases, and 14 bases lay between the germline ends. This CDR3 region has 15 residues. CDR1 and CDR2 (germline): ENHRY, SYGVKD.

V gene TRBV9 combines with J gene TRBJ2-1, with a tentative D call TRBD2 (6 bases). This CDR3 is 15 amino acids long. Germline loops: CDR1 SGDLS, CDR2 YYNGEE. V gave up 0 bases and J gave up 2 bases, with 9 bases separating them. The CDR3 here is CASSVATRPYNEQFF. In DNA form, the CDR3 reads TGTGCCAGCAGCGTAGCGACTAGACCCTACAATGAGCAGTTCTTC.

The chain uses TRBV14 and TRBJ1-1, with 7 bases matching TRBD1. After removal of 2 bases from V and 4 bases from J, the junction contained 7 bases not matched to a gene. The CDR3 is 15 amino acids. Germline V gene data show CDR1 as SGHDN and CDR2 as FVKESK. The CDR3 bases are TGTGCCAGCAGCCAACGACAGGGTTGGAGCACTGAAGCTTTCTTT. This encodes CASSQRQGWSTEAFF.

The chain recombines TRBV5-1 with TRBJ2-2, with 7 bases lining up with TRBD2. Germline CDR1 and CDR2: SGHRS and YFSETQ. The trim removed 4 bases at V and 2 bases at J, leaving 5 bases unmatched. The CDR3 spans 15 residues. CDR3 sequence: CASSVRDYNTGELFF. The CDR3 nucleotides read TGCGCCAGCAGCGTCCGGGACTATAACACCGGGGAGCTGTTTTTT.

A remark on this clone: Other DNA sequences in the sample encode the same CDR3. The CDR3 here is CASSPGTSGSYEQYF. The CDR3 DNA is TGTGCCAGCTCACCCGGGACTAGCGGATCCTACGAGCAGTACTTC. V and J are TRBV18 and TRBJ2-7, with 11 bases aligning to TRBD2. Unmatched junction bases numbered 2, after V lost 3 bases and J lost 1 base. The CDR3 has 15 amino acids. The germline V gene encodes CDR1 KGHSH and CDR2 LQKENI.

J is TRBJ1-2 and V is TRBV19; possible D gene TRBD1, 5 bases. Trimming removed 3 bases from V and 2 bases from J, with 22 bases in between. Germline CDR1 and CDR2: LNHDA and SQIVND (reference sequence). The CDR3 contains 18 residues. CDR3 nucleotides: TGTGCCAGTAGTATTATTCCCCGACCGGGACGGAGAAACTATGGCTACACCTTC. This translates into CASSIIPRPGRRNYGYTF. Complete variable domain (other parts from reference TRBV19 and TRBJ1-2): DGGITQSPKYLFRKEGQNVTLSCEQNLNHDAMYWYRQDPGQGLRLIYYSQIVNDFQKGDIAEGYSVSREKKESFPLTVTSAQKNPTAFYLCASSIIPRPGRRNYGYTFGSGTRLTVV.